Following are 11 T cell receptor beta chains from one sample sequenced in a study of T cells in Graves' hyperthyroidism and ophthalmopathy. TCR beta CDR3 regions were amplified from RNA. With the HTBI primer set, the TCR CDR3 went through a first round of RT-PCR. A single record per CDR3 protein comes from TCRdb applying MiXCR to the multiplex PCR reads. The top ten hold around 4.5% of the sample, which has hundreds of thousands of distinct CDR3 sequences, 14% to 15% seen once. The sequenced material came from blood. These receptors all come from a woman aged 40 to 49 with Graves' ophthalmopathy.

This clonotype was counted many times. The chain links TRBV6-2 or TRBV6-3 to TRBJ2-4; D not certain. This CDR3 has 16 amino acids. CDR1 and CDR2 (germline): MNHEY, SVGEGT. The V end lost 8 bases, the J end lost 1 base, and 18 bases lay between the germline ends. The CDR3 DNA reads as TGTGCCAGCGTACCTGGGTCTCGACTGGCCAAAAACATTCAGTACTTC. It is translated as CASVPGSRLAKNIQYF.

This clonotype has only a few counts. A much larger clone lies a single base off, so this may be a read error. The chain uses TRBV20-1 and TRBJ1-1; D is perhaps TRBD1 (5 bases). Between the trimmed V and J ends, which lost 6 bases and 3 bases, there was a span of 17 bases. CDR3 length: 14 residues. The germline V gene has CDR1 DFQATT and CDR2 SNEGSKA (reference sequence). The CDR3 nucleotides read TGCAGTGCCCCCAGGGCGGGTCCGGACACTGAAGCTTTCTTT. Translation gives CSAPRAGPDTEAFF.

This clonotype was seen ten or more times. The chain combines TRBV30 with TRBJ1-1; a weak D match, TRBD1 (5 bases). Germline V CDR1 and CDR2: GTSNPN, SVGIG (reference sequence). Trimming pared 3 bases from V and 3 bases from J, leaving 8 bases between. CDR3 size: 12 residues. The CDR3 reads CAWRGGDTEAFF. CDR3 bases: TGTGCCTGGAGGGGGGGGGACACTGAAGCTTTCTTT.

This clonotype was observed a handful of times. This rearrangement joins TRBV30 to TRBJ2-7, with 8 nucleotides matching TRBD1. J was trimmed by 2 bases and V by 5 bases; bases with no gene match: 2. This CDR3 contains 12 residues. From germline, CDR1 is GTSNPN and CDR2 SVGIG (reference sequence). The DNA for the CDR3 is TGTGCCTGGGGGACAGGCACCTACGAGCAGTACTTC. Translating gives CAWGTGTYEQYF.

V usage is TRBV3-1 and J usage is TRBJ1-3; D is ambiguous. The CDR3 is 15 amino acids. CDR1 is LGHDT and CDR2 is YNNKEL in the germline V gene (reference sequence). V dropped 0 bases and J dropped 0 bases, with 6 bases sitting between them. DNA for the CDR3: TGTGCCAGCAGCCAAGATGGTCTCTCTGGAAACACCATATATTTT. Amino acids: CASSQDGLSGNTIYF.

This clonotype was detected ten times or more. This chain uses TRBV15 with TRBJ2-1; a weak D match, TRBD2 (6 bases). This CDR3 has 16 residues. Germline CDR1 is LNHNV and CDR2 is YYDKDF (reference sequence). V was cut by 0 bases and J by 7 bases, with 16 bases left in between. The CDR3 nucleotides are TGTGCCACCAGCAGAGATCGTGGGGGAGGACGGAATGAGCAGTTCTTC. This gives the protein CATSRDRGGGRNEQFF.

This clonotype has at least ten counts. The chain uses TRBV12-3 or TRBV12-4 and TRBJ1-1; D call uncertain. CDR3 length: 13 residues. Deletions cut 6 bases from V and 2 bases from J, with 10 bases between. DNA of the CDR3: TGTGCCAGCAGCCAGTGGGGTAACACTGAAGCTTTCTTT. It translates to CASSQWGNTEAFF.

Ten or more counts support this clonotype. The chain has TRBV2 and TRBJ2-7, with 14 positions matching TRBD2. Germline V CDR1 and CDR2: SNHLY, FYNNEI. The CDR3 totals 14 residues. With 6 bases clipped from V and 6 bases from J, the junction kept 4 bases outside the gene matches. This CDR3 is CASSGTSGSAEQYF. CDR3 bases: TGTGCCAGCAGCGGGACTAGCGGGAGTGCCGAGCAGTACTTC. The full variable domain, completed using reference TRBV2 and TRBJ2-7, is EPEVTQTPSHQVTQMGQEVILRCVPISNHLYFYWYRQILGQKVEFLVSFYNNEISEKSEIFDDQFSVERPDGSNFTLKIRSTKLEDSAMYFCASSGTSGSAEQYFGPGTRLTVT.

This clonotype was counted many times. This chain links TRBV6-1 with TRBJ2-7; 12 bases line up with TRBD1. The germline gives CDR1 MNHNS, CDR2 SASEGT. CDR3 size: 13 residues. V was clipped by 6 bases and J by 5 bases; unmatched bases: 2. The CDR3: CASRGQGADEQYF. CDR3 coding DNA: TGTGCCAGCAGGGGACAGGGGGCGGACGAGCAGTACTTC.

This clonotype appeared many times. The rearrangement uses TRBV6-2 or TRBV6-3 and TRBJ1-1; D call uncertain. Germline V CDR1 and CDR2: MNHEY, SVGEGT. V gave up 4 bases and J gave up 10 bases, with 10 bases separating them. There are 11 residues in the CDR3. DNA of the CDR3: TGTGCCAGCAGTTTCGGGGTGAGAGCTTTCTTT. This codes for CASSFGVRAFF.

This clonotype occurred many times. The genes are TRBV11-3 and TRBJ2-5; no clear D gene. Germline loops: CDR1 SGHNT, CDR2 YENEEA. V was pared by 8 bases and J by 5 bases, with 15 bases between. The CDR3 contains 13 residues. As DNA, the CDR3 is TGTGCCAGCCGAGAGCCCGGACGGGAGACCCAGTACTTC. Its translation is CASREPGRETQYF.